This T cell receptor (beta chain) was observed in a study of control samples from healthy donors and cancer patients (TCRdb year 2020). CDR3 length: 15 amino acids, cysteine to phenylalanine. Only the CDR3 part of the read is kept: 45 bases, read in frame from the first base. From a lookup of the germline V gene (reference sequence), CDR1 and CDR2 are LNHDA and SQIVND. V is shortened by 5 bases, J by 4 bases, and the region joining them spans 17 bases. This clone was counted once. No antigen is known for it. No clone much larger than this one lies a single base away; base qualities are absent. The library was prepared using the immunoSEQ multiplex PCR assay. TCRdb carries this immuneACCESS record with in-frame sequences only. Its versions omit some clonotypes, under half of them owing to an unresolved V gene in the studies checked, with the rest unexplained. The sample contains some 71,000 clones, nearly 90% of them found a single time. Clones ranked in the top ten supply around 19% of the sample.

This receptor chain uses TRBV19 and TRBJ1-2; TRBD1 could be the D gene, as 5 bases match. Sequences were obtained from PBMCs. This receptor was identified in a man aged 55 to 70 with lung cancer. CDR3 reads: CASSVTGRGGYGYTF. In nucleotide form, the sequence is TGTGCCAGTAGTGTTACAGGAAGAGGAGGCTATGGCTACACCTTC.